This T cell receptor beta chain came from a study of blood T cell repertoires in COVID-19. In its sample, this clone was seen once. Profiling relied on immunoSEQ multiplex PCR, and the TCRdb table lists in-frame clones only, not all of them. The sample includes a few hundred thousand clones, 85% of them seen just once. The specimen was peripheral blood. This clonotype was sampled from a man aged 35 to 55 with acute or convalescent COVID-19.

DNA for the CDR3: TGTGCCAGCAGCCTGGGGGGAGGCTATGGCTACACCTTC. It codes for CASSLGGGYGYTF. The chain uses TRBV5-4 and TRBJ1-2; perhaps TRBD1 as D (5 bases). Germline CDR1 is SGHNT and CDR2 is YYREEE (reference sequence). Trimming pared 4 bases from V and 4 bases from J, leaving 11 bases between. CDR3 size: 13 residues.